A single sample is the source of the 26 T cell receptor beta chains below, sequenced in a study of blood T cell repertoires in COVID-19. Produced via immunoSEQ multiplex PCR; TCRdb's table is partial and in-frame only. The data contain tens of thousands of clones, over 85% of them singletons. The sequenced material came from peripheral blood. The receptors come from a man aged 50 to 60 with acute or convalescent COVID-19.

The rearrangement uses TRBV9 and TRBJ2-7; maybe TRBD1 (5 bases). The CDR3 length is 14 residues. Germline V gene lookup returns CDR1 SGDLS and CDR2 YYNGEE. The V gene lost 0 bases and the J gene lost 3 bases, with 10 bases spanning the gap. In DNA form, the CDR3 reads TGTGCCAGCAGCGTAGGATCAGGGAACTACGAGCAGTACTTC. Translated: CASSVGSGNYEQYF.

This chain connects TRBV4-3 to TRBJ2-5, with TRBD1 as a possible D gene (7 bases). Trimming cost V 0 bases and J 5 bases, with 16 bases left between them. Per germline, CDR1 LGHNA and CDR2 YSLEER. This CDR3 is 16 amino acids long. The CDR3 spells CASSQDLKGAGETQYF. The CDR3 DNA reads as TGCGCCAGCAGCCAAGACTTAAAGGGGGCGGGGGAGACCCAGTACTTC.

This clone turned up a few times. V and J are TRBV9 and TRBJ1-4; D not certain. This CDR3 comprises 16 residues. Germline V gene sequence: CDR1 SGDLS, CDR2 YYNGEE. V was clipped by 4 bases and J by 0 bases, with 13 bases between them. As DNA, the CDR3 is TGTGCCAGCAGCAACGACGGACTTGCAACTAATGAAAAACTGTTTTTT. This codes for CASSNDGLATNEKLFF.

This clone appeared once. One end of the junction fails to match germline, which may point to a read error. The gene calls are TRBV7-7 and TRBJ1-1; the D is unclear. In germline, CDR1 is SSHAT, CDR2 FNYEAQ (reference sequence). This CDR3 region has 15 residues. The CDR3 DNA reads TGTGCTAGCAGCCCCGGCGGAGGGATGGCCACTGAAGCTTTCTTT. Protein: CASSPGGGMATEAFF.

V gene TRBV29-1 combines with J gene TRBJ1-5; D possibly corresponds to TRBD1 (5 bases). V was pared by 4 bases and J by 4 bases, with 11 bases between. CDR1 is SQVTM and CDR2 is ANQGSEA in the germline V gene. The CDR3 runs 13 residues. The DNA for the CDR3 is TGCAGCGTTGCCAGGGAACTGAATCAGCCCCAGCATTTT. Amino acid sequence: CSVARELNQPQHF.

V usage is TRBV19 and J usage is TRBJ1-5, with D uncertain. Germline loops: CDR1 LNHDA, CDR2 SQIVND (reference sequence). There are 15 residues in the CDR3. V was pared by 3 bases and J by 0 bases, with 9 bases between. The CDR3 sequence is CASSIGQNSNQPQHF. In DNA form, the CDR3 reads TGTGCCAGTAGTATTGGGCAAAATAGCAATCAGCCCCAGCATTTT.

The V and J genes are TRBV5-4 and TRBJ2-5; D not resolved. Germline V lookup: CDR1 SGHNT, CDR2 YYREEE (reference sequence). V lost 7 bases, J lost 5 bases, and 9 bases lay in between. CDR3 length: 11 amino acids. In DNA form, the CDR3 reads TGTGCCAGCCGCCAAGCGGAGACCCAGTACTTC. Its translation is CASRQAETQYF.

This clone was counted only a few times. This chain connects TRBV6-1 to TRBJ2-7; 7 bases align to TRBD1. This CDR3 has 15 residues. Germline lookup yields CDR1 MNHNS and CDR2 SASEGT. The DNA for the CDR3 is TGTGCCAGCAGTGAAGTGGGTTCAGACAGGGTCTCGCCTCACGTC. This encodes CASSEVGSDRVSPHV.

The rearrangement links TRBV13 to TRBJ2-5, with TRBD1 matching 7 bases. CDR1 is PRHDT and CDR2 is FYEKMQ in the germline V gene (reference sequence). This CDR3 has 14 residues. Losses at the gene ends were 5 bases for V and 3 bases for J; bases not matched to a gene: 6. CDR3 loop: CASSPGTDEETQYF. DNA for the CDR3: TGTGCCAGCAGCCCAGGGACAGACGAAGAGACCCAGTACTTC.

V gene TRBV25-1 combines with J gene TRBJ2-2, with D possibly being TRBD2 (7 bases). V was clipped by 6 bases and J by 5 bases, with 16 bases between them. CDR3 length: 15 amino acids. Looked up from germline, CDR1 is MGHDK and CDR2 is SYGVNS. The CDR3 loop reads CASSPWGGRTGELFF. The CDR3 nucleotides read TGTGCCAGCAGCCCATGGGGGGGCAGAACCGGGGAGCTGTTTTTT.

The rearrangement joins TRBV27 to TRBJ2-1; tentative D call: TRBD2 (5 bases). CDR1 and CDR2 from the germline V gene are MNHEY and SMNVEV (reference sequence). This CDR3 region has 14 residues. Trimming shortened V by 6 bases and J by 0 bases, and 9 bases separated the two germline ends. For the CDR3, the DNA is TGTGCCAGCAGGGACTCGAGCTCCTACAATGAGCAGTTCTTC. It encodes CASRDSSSYNEQFF.

The CDR3 nucleotides read TGCGCCAGCAGCCAAGAACCGGGGACAGGGTCGCACTATGGCTACACCTTC. It translates to CASSQEPGTGSHYGYTF. This chain joins TRBV4-1 and TRBJ1-2; 9 nucleotides align to TRBD1. The germline CDR1 and CDR2 sequences are MGHRA and YSYEKL. Trimming removed 0 bases from V and 3 bases from J; junction bases left unmatched: 8. This CDR3 is built from 17 residues.

This chain links TRBV7-2 with TRBJ1-5; TRBD1 might be the D (6 bases). V lost 3 bases and J lost 7, with 13 bases in between. There are 14 residues in the CDR3. Germline V gives CDR1 SGHTA, CDR2 FQGNSA. The CDR3 here is CASSFRTARQPQHF. In DNA, the CDR3 is TGTGCCAGCAGCTTTAGGACAGCACGGCAGCCCCAGCATTTT.

The V and J genes are TRBV7-8 and TRBJ2-7; D perhaps matches TRBD1 (5 bases). The CDR3 is 16 residues long. The germline CDR1 and CDR2 sequences are SGHVS and FQNEAQ. V lost 1 base to trimming and J lost 0 bases, with 13 bases between them. This CDR3 is CASSLGGRESSYEQYF. The CDR3 nucleotides read TGTGCCAGCAGCTTAGGTGGCAGGGAAAGCTCCTACGAGCAGTACTTC.

The chain links TRBV9 to TRBJ1-2, with 8 bases lining up with TRBD1. There are 15 residues in the CDR3. Germline trimming cut 2 bases from V and 6 bases from J; bases unmatched to any gene: 9. Germline assignment: CDR1 SGDLS and CDR2 YYNGEE. DNA of the CDR3: TGTGCCAGCAGCGTGGACCAGGGGGCGCGGGATGGCTACACCTTC. Its translation is CASSVDQGARDGYTF.

The chain has TRBV25-1 and TRBJ2-7; no clear D gene. The CDR3 length is 15 residues. CDR1 is MGHDK and CDR2 is SYGVNS in the germline V gene. Trimming pared 0 bases from V and 2 bases from J, leaving 11 bases between. This CDR3 reads CASSEYGPNPYEQYF. Written as DNA, the CDR3 is TGTGCCAGCAGTGAATATGGGCCAAACCCCTACGAGCAGTACTTC.

This clone was detected a few times. The chain joins TRBV10-3 to TRBJ1-2; no firm D call. Between the trimmed V and J ends, which lost 6 bases and 4 bases, there was a span of 12 bases. Germline CDR1 reads ENHRY; CDR2 reads SYGVKD. The length of the CDR3 is 13 residues. The CDR3 DNA reads TGTGCCATCAGCGTAGATTCTTTCTATGGCTACACCTTC. This sequence encodes CAISVDSFYGYTF.

This clone has just a few counts. The V and J genes are TRBV7-9 and TRBJ2-7; 8 bases map to TRBD1. The trim removed 5 bases at V and 2 bases at J, leaving 8 bases unmatched. CDR3 length equals 15 residues. The germline gives CDR1 SEHNR, CDR2 FQNEAQ (reference sequence). In nucleotides, the CDR3 is TGTGCCAGCAGCCAGCTGACAGGGGCCCCCTACGAGCAGTACTTC. The encoded protein is CASSQLTGAPYEQYF.

J is TRBJ1-4 and V is TRBV28; 7 nucleotides agree with TRBD1. Germline trimming cut 6 bases from V and 6 bases from J; bases unmatched to any gene: 4. CDR3 size: 13 residues. Looked up from germline, CDR1 is MDHEN and CDR2 is SYDVKM. CDR3 DNA: TGTGCCAGCAGCCCGGGACAGCATGAAAAACTGTTTTTT. It yields the protein CASSPGQHEKLFF.

This chain links TRBV19 with TRBJ1-5, with D unresolved. Between the trimmed V and J ends, which lost 10 bases and 3 bases, there was a span of 16 bases. The CDR3 is 14 residues long. Germline V CDR1 and CDR2: LNHDA, SQIVND (reference sequence). CDR3 residues: CATDPSGYNQPQHF. As DNA, the CDR3 is TGTGCCACCGACCCGTCGGGATACAATCAGCCCCAGCATTTT. The full variable domain, in which reference TRBV19 and TRBJ1-5 provide the parts outside the CDR3, is DGGITQSPKYLFRKEGQNVTLSCEQNLNHDAMYWYRQDPGQGLRLIYYSQIVNDFQKGDIAEGYSVSREKKESFPLTVTSAQKNPTAFYLCATDPSGYNQPQHFGDGTRLSIL.

The chain is built from TRBV2 and TRBJ1-5; TRBD1 aligns across 11 bases. The germline V gene encodes CDR1 SNHLY and CDR2 FYNNEI. There are 15 residues in the CDR3. V lost 5 bases, J lost 3 bases, and 3 bases stayed unmatched. CDR3 DNA: TGTGCCAGCAGTTGGGACAGGGGGACCAATCAGCCCCAGCATTTT. Translating it yields CASSWDRGTNQPQHF.

This sequence joins TRBV10-3 and TRBJ2-1; weak D call: TRBD2 (5 bases). V lost 11 bases and J lost 1, with 6 bases in between. Per germline, CDR1 ENHRY and CDR2 SYGVKD. CDR3 length equals 11 residues. The CDR3 protein is CAAGSYNEQFF. The DNA of the CDR3 is TGTGCCGCGGGTTCCTACAATGAGCAGTTCTTC.

The rearrangement links TRBV6-6 to TRBJ1-6; D is unresolved. The ends were cut back, 4 bases at V and 3 bases at J, with 13 bases in the middle. Germline CDR1 MNHNY, CDR2 SVGAGI (reference sequence). CDR3 length: 16 amino acids. As DNA, the CDR3 is TGTGCCAGCAGTTCCAGGAACCGGGACTATAATTCACCCCTCCACTTT. It codes for CASSSRNRDYNSPLHF.

The chain has TRBV6-5 and TRBJ2-2, with 12 positions matching TRBD2. Looked up from germline, CDR1 is MNHEY and CDR2 is SVGAGI. Trimming removed 4 bases from V and 3 bases from J; junction bases left unmatched: 3. The CDR3 runs 16 residues. The CDR3: CASSWLAGGHTGELFF. CDR3 DNA sequence: TGTGCCAGCAGTTGGCTAGCGGGGGGGCACACCGGGGAGCTGTTTTTT.

The chain links TRBV5-1 to TRBJ2-5, with TRBD2 matching 15 bases. CDR1 and CDR2 (germline): SGHRS, YFSETQ. The ends lost 7 bases at V and 2 bases at J; junction bases unmatched: 9. The CDR3 is made up of 17 amino acids. The CDR3 bases are TGCGCCAGCGCCCCCGGGACTAGCGGGGGGAAACAAGAGACCCAGTACTTC. Its translation: CASAPGTSGGKQETQYF.

The chain recombines TRBV9 with TRBJ1-2; TRBD1 matches at 9 bases. V gave up 4 bases and J gave up 7 bases; unmatched junction bases: 8. Germline CDR1 SGDLS, CDR2 YYNGEE. The CDR3 has 14 amino acids. The CDR3 bases are TGTGCCAGCAGCCTCAGACAGGGGGGAGGTGGCTACACCTTC. Protein product: CASSLRQGGGGYTF.